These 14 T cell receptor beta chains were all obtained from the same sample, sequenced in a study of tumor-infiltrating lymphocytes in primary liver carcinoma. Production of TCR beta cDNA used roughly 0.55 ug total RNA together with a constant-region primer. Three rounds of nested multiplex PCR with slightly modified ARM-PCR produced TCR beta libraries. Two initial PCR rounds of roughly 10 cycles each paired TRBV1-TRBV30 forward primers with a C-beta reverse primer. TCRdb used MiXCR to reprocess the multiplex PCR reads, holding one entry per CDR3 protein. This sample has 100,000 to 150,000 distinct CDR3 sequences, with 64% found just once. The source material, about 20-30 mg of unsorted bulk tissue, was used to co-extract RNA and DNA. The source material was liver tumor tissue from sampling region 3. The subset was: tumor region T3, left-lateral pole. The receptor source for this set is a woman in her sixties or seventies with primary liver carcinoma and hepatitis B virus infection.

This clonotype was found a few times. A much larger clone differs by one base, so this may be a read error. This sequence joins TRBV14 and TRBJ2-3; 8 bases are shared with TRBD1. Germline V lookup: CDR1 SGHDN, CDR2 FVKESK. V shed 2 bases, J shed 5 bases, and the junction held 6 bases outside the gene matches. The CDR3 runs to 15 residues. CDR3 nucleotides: TGTGCCAGCAGCCAAAGACAGGGGCTCGGAGATACGCAGTATTTT. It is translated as CASSQRQGLGDTQYF.

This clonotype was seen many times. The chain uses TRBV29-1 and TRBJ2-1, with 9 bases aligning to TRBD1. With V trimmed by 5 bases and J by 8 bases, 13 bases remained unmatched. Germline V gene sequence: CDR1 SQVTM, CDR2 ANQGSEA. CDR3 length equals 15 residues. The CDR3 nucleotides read TGCAGCGTTAAGGGACAGGGCTCCCCATATTATGAGCAGTTCTTC. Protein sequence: CSVKGQGSPYYEQFF.

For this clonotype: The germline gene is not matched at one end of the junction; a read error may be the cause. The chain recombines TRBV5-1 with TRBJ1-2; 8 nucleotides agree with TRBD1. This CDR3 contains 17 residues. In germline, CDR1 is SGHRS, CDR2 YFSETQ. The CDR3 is CVSSLDTGQGPIYGYTF. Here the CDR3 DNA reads TGCGTCAGCAGCTTGGACACAGGACAGGGACCTATCTATGGCTACACCTTC.

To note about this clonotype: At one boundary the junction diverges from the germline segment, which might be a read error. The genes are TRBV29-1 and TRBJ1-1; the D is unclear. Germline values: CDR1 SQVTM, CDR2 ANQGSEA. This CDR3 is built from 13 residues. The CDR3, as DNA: TGCAGCGCCCAGTATAGTCAGAACACTGAAGCCTTCTTT. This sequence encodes CSAQYSQNTEAFF.

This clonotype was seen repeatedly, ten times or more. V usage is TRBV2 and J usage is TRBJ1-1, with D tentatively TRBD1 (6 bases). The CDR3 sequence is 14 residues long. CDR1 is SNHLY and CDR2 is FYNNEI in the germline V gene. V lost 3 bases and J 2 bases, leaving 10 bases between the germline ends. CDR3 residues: CASSEGTYNTEAFF. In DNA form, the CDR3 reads TGTGCCAGCAGTGAGGGGACATACAACACTGAAGCTTTCTTT.

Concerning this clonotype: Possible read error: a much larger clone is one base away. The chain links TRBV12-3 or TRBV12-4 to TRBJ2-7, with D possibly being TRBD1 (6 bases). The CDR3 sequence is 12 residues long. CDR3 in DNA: TGTGCCAGCACCAACAGGGTGGGCGAGCAGAACTTC. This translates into CASTNRVGEQNF.

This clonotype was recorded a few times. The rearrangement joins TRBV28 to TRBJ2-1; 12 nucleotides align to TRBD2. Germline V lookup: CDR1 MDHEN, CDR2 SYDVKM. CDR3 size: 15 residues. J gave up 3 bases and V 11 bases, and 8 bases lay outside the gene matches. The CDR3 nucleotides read TGTGCCGAACATGGACTAGCGGGAAGCTACAATGAGCAGTTCTTC. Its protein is CAEHGLAGSYNEQFF.

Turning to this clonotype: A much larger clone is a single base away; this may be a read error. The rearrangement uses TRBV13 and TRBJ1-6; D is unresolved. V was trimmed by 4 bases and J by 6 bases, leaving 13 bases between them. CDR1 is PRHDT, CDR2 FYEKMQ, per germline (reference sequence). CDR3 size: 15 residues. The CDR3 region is CASSSAGPGNSPLHF. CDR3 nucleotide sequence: TGTGCCAGCAGCTCGGCGGGTCCGGGTAATTCACCCCTCCACTTT.

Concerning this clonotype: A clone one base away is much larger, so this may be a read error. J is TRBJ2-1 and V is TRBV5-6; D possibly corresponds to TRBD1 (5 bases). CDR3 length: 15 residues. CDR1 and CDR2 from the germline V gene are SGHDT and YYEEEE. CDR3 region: CVSSLERGNDNEQFF. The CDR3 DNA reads TGTGTCAGCAGCTTGGAAAGGGGAAATGACAATGAGCAGTTCTTC.

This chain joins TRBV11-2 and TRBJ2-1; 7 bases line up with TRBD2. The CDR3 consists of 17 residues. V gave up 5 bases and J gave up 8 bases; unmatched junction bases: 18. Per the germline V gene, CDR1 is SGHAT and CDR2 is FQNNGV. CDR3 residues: CASSTFPTPTAGDEQFF. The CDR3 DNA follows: TGTGCCAGCAGCACCTTCCCCACCCCGACCGCGGGGGATGAGCAGTTCTTC. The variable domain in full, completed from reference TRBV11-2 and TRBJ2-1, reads EAGVAQSPRYKIIEKRQSVAFWCNPISGHATLYWYQQILGQGPKLLIQFQNNGVVDDSQLPKDRFSAERLKGVDSTLKIQPAKLEDSAVYLCASSTFPTPTAGDEQFFGPGTRLTVL.

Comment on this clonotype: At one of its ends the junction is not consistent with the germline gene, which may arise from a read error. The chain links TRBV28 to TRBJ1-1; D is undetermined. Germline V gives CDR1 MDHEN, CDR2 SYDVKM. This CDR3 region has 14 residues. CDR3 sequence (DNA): TGTACCAGTTGGGCAGAGGATGGAGGCACTGAAGCTTTCTTT. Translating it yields CTSWAEDGGTEAFF.

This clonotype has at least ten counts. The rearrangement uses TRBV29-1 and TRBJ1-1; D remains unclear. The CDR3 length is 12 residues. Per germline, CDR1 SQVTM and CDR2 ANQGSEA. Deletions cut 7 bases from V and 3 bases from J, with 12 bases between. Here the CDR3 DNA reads TGCAGCGGGACCATAGGCGACACTGAAGCTTTCTTT. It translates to CSGTIGDTEAFF.

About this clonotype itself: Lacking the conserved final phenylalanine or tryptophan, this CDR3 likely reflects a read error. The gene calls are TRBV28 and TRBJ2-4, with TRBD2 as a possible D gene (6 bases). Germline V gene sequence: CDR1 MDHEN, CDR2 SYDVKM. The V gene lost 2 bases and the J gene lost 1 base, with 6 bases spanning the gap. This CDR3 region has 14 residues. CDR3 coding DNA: TGTGCCAGCAGTTTAGGGGGGGCCAAAAACATTCAGTACTTA. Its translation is CASSLGGAKNIQYL.

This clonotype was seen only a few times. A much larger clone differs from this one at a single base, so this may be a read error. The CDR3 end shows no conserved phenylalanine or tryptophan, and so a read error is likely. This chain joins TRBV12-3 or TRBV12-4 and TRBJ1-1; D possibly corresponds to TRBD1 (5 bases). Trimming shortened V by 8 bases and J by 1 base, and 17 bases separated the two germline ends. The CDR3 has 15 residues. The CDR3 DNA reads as TGTGCCAGCCGTATGGGGACGGAGAGGAACACTGAAGCTTTCTCT. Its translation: CASRMGTERNTEAFS.